This T cell receptor beta chain is from a study of shared clonotypes between healthy human individuals. Some 29,000 T cell genomes (around 200 ng DNA) went into each sorted-subset replicate. The assay was immunoSEQ multiplex PCR, and TCRdb's table has in-frame clones only and misses some. This sample carries around 2.1 million clones, around 95% of them seen once, and the ten largest clones take roughly 0.13%. Worth noting for this clone: The antigen remains unidentified.

The CDR3 sequence is 13 residues long. V lost 7 bases and J lost 1, with 10 bases in between. In germline, CDR1 is LGHNT, CDR2 FRNRAP. Participating donors were healthy, HIV-negative adults free of recent acute infections or vaccinations. Study conclusions and caveats: A few donors had approximately 4.6% of their naive CD4 clonotypes in common.

This TCR was recovered from a man aged 18 to 30 in good health. The sequenced material came from naive CD4+ T cells sorted from blood. Subset given: CD45RA+ positively selected. The chain uses TRBV12-5 and TRBJ2-5; perhaps TRBD1 as D (6 bases). The CDR3 bases are TGTGCTAGTGTTCGGACAGTCCAAGAGACCCAGTACTTC. Residues: CASVRTVQETQYF.